This is a list of T cell receptor beta chains from one sample in a study of cytomegalovirus exposure and HLA in healthy donors. Assay: immunoSEQ multiplex PCR; the TCRdb copy retains only in-frame clones and omits some. This sample has about 150,000 clones; 65% to 85% occur once, and the top ten carry approximately 4.2%. The sequencing input was PBMCs. The receptors originated from a woman aged 40 to 50 in good health and CMV-seropositive. Both conserved end residues are part of each CDR3. Each record gives: clone size, V gene, D gene, J gene, CDR3 DNA, CDR3 protein. The D gene is left open where the match is weak. Expanded clones are given a class, and other clones once, few, many or no size at all.

>once|TRBV9|.|TRBJ1-1
TGTGCCAGCAGCTCAACTCAGGGCGGCACTGAAGCTTTCTTT
CASSSTQGGTEAFF
>.|TRBV2|TRBD1|TRBJ1-1
TGTGCCAGCAGCGACAGGGGCCTCGGTGGGACTGAAGCTTTCTTT
CASSDRGLGGTEAFF
>.|TRBV4-3|.|TRBJ2-2
TGCGCCAGCAGCCCTGCCTCAGGGTCGGGCACCGGGGAGCTGTTTTTT
CASSPASGSGTGELFF
>.|TRBV6-1|TRBD1|TRBJ1-1
TGTGCCAGCAGTGAAAGGCAGGGGGCTAGGACTGAAGCTTTCTTT
CASSERQGARTEAFF
>few|TRBV5-6|.|TRBJ2-7
TGTGCCAGCAGCCCGGGGACTCCCTACGAGCAGTACTTC
CASSPGTPYEQYF
>.|TRBV4-2|TRBD1|TRBJ2-7
TGTGCCAGCAGCCAAGTAGGGAGGACAGGGAACTACGAGCAGTACTTC
CASSQVGRTGNYEQYF
>few|TRBV7-2|TRBD1|TRBJ1-2
TGTGCCAGCAGCAGCCGACAGGGGGCGATTCCCGGCTACACCTTC
CASSSRQGAIPGYTF
>few|TRBV4-3|.|TRBJ1-5
TGCGCCAGCAGCCAAGAGGTTGGCCAGCCCCAGCATTTT
CASSQEVGQPQHF
>few|TRBV5-1|TRBD1|TRBJ1-4
TGCGCCAGCAGCAACGGACAGGGAGGTGAAAAACTGTTTTTT
CASSNGQGGEKLFF
>.|TRBV28|TRBD1|TRBJ1-5
TGTGCCAGCAGTTTAAGAGGGGGCTGGAGGGGGCCCAGCAATCAGCCCCAGCATTTT
CASSLRGGWRGPSNQPQHF
>.|TRBV14|.|TRBJ2-7
TGTGCCAGCAGCCAAGGTCAGGGCTCCTACGAGCAGTACTTC
CASSQGQGSYEQYF
>.|TRBV28|.|TRBJ1-2
TGTGCCAGCAGCCAAGGGGGGGGAAACTATGGCTACACCTTC
CASSQGGGNYGYTF
>.|TRBV28|TRBD1|TRBJ1-1
TGTGCCAGCAGGCAGGGGGCGTCGGGCACTGAAGCTTTCTTT
CASRQGASGTEAFF
>.|TRBV7-3|TRBD2|TRBJ2-5
TGTGCCAGCAGCCCGACTAGCGGGAAGTCAGAGACCCAGTACTTC
CASSPTSGKSETQYF
>.|TRBV6-1|.|TRBJ1-2
TGTGCCAGCAGTGGAGTCAGGCACTATGGCTACACCTTC
CASSGVRHYGYTF
>.|TRBV5-4|TRBD1|TRBJ1-5
TGTGCCAGCAGCAGGGACAGGACGCAGCCCCAGCATTTT
CASSRDRTQPQHF
>once|TRBV7-2|.|TRBJ2-1
TGTGCCAGCAGCTTAGAGGCCATTAGGGAGAGTGAGCAGTTCTTC
CASSLEAIRESEQFF
>.|TRBV7-6|.|TRBJ2-3
TGTGCCAGCAGCTTAGAGTTTGAGATGAGGACAGATACGCAGTATTTT
CASSLEFEMRTDTQYF
>.|TRBV4-1|.|TRBJ1-3
TGCGCCAGCAGCCAAGACGGAAGGGGCGCCTCTGGAAACACCATATATTTT
CASSQDGRGASGNTIYF
>.|TRBV2|.|TRBJ1-2
TGTGCCAGCAGGGAGGGACCGTCTGTGGTCTATGGCTACACCTTC
CASREGPSVVYGYTF
>.|TRBV2|.|TRBJ2-1
TGTGCCAGCAGTGAGCGGGGCTCCTACAATGAGCAGTTCTTC
CASSERGSYNEQFF
>.|TRBV2|TRBD1|TRBJ1-4
TGTGCCAGCAGCCCACAGGGGGCAAGAGAAAAACTGTTTTTT
CASSPQGAREKLFF
>.|TRBV13|.|TRBJ1-5
TGTGCCAGCAGCATTGCCGGGGATAGCAATCAGCCCCAGCATTTT
CASSIAGDSNQPQHF
>.|TRBV9|TRBD2|TRBJ2-3
TGTGCCAGCAGCGTAGGTTTTAGCGGGAATACAGATACGCAGTATTTT
CASSVGFSGNTDTQYF
>.|TRBV5-1|TRBD1|TRBJ2-7
TGCGCCAGCGGGGACAGGGTAGACGAGCAGTACTTC
CASGDRVDEQYF
>.|TRBV4-2|.|TRBJ2-1
TGTGCCAGCAGCCAAGAATTTACAGCGGGCTACAATGAGCAGTTCTTC
CASSQEFTAGYNEQFF
>.|TRBV19|.|TRBJ1-5
TGTGCCAGTAGTATCCTCTCAGGGTATCAGCCCCAGCATTTT
CASSILSGYQPQHF
>.|TRBV28|.|TRBJ1-3
TGTGCCAGCAGTTTATCAGGGACTGGAAACACCATATATTTT
CASSLSGTGNTIYF
>few|TRBV27|.|TRBJ1-2
TGTGCCAGCAGTTTATGGCCACCCCTTGATGGCTACACCTTC
CASSLWPPLDGYTF
>.|TRBV5-6|TRBD2|TRBJ2-3
TGTGCCAGCAGCTTGGCGGGGGGGTCAGATACGCAGTATTTT
CASSLAGGSDTQYF
>.|TRBV6-6|.|TRBJ2-7
TGTGCCAGCAGCGACCGGGACTCAAGTGGTCTCGAGCAGTACTTC
CASSDRDSSGLEQYF
>.|TRBV28|TRBD1|TRBJ2-1
TGTGCCAGCAGTTCTGGACAGGGTTTCTACAATGAGCAGTTCTTC
CASSSGQGFYNEQFF
>once|TRBV9|TRBD1|TRBJ2-2
TGTGCCAGCAGCGACAGGGGGCTGGTTTATAACACCGGGGAGCTGTTTTTT
CASSDRGLVYNTGELFF
>.|TRBV7-2|.|TRBJ2-3
TGTGCCAGCAGCTTATACCGCGCCACAGATACGCAGTATTTT
CASSLYRATDTQYF
>.|TRBV6-5|.|TRBJ2-7
TGTGCCAGCAGTTACTCTACGGGCGAGCAGTACTTC
CASSYSTGEQYF
>.|TRBV30|TRBD1|TRBJ1-6
TGTGCCTGGAGTTTGGGACAGTCTAATTCACCCCTCCACTTT
CAWSLGQSNSPLHF
>.|TRBV11-2|.|TRBJ1-4
TGTGCCAGCAGCTTAGGGCCCGCGAGGAATGAAAAACTGTTTTTT
CASSLGPARNEKLFF
>.|TRBV20-1|.|TRBJ1-1
TGCAGTGCCAGGGGAGAGTATGAAGCTTTCTTT
CSARGEYEAFF
>.|TRBV5-6|TRBD2|TRBJ2-5
TGTGCCAGCAGCCCGGGACTAGCGGGAGTCTGGGCAGAGACCCAGTACTTC
CASSPGLAGVWAETQYF
>once|TRBV6-6|.|TRBJ1-3
TGTGCCACCTGGGGCAGTGGAAACACCATATATTTT
CATWGSGNTIYF
>.|TRBV19|TRBD1|TRBJ2-7
TGTGCCAGTAGTACGGACAGGGGAGGCTACGAGCAGTACTTC
CASSTDRGGYEQYF
>.|TRBV29-1|TRBD1|TRBJ1-1
TGCAGCGTTGAGCCGACAGGGGGCGGAGAAGCTTTCTTT
CSVEPTGGGEAFF
>.|TRBV7-2|.|TRBJ2-1
TGTGCCAGCAGCAGCCCGGGACTCAACAATGAGCAGTTCTTC
CASSSPGLNNEQFF
>.|TRBV10-1|.|TRBJ1-6
TGCGCCAGCAGTGAGGATCAGGGGTCACCCCTCCACTTT
CASSEDQGSPLHF
>.|TRBV13|TRBD2|TRBJ2-7
TGTGCCAGCAGCCCTCGGGAGGGCCGAGTTTACGAGCAGTACTTC
CASSPREGRVYEQYF
>.|TRBV4-3|TRBD2|TRBJ2-7
TGCGCCAGCAGCCAATTTCTAGCGGGGGGTTCCTACGAGCAGTACTTC
CASSQFLAGGSYEQYF